This T cell receptor (beta chain) was retrieved from a study of blood T cell repertoires in COVID-19. The wider study: From the United States, Italy and Spain came samples of acute and convalescent COVID-19. T cells, B-cell-depleted T cells, or PBMCs supplied cDNA or gDNA.

How the authors handled the data: Amplifying reference gene primers gave estimates of nucleated cell counts. Sequencing used immunoSEQ multiplex PCR; TCRdb keeps in-frame clones, though not all of them. The DNA was the basis for D and trimming; V, J and clone size are from that table. This sample yields around 270,000 clones, of which roughly 84% are seen a single time; 4.2% belongs to the top ten. Looked up from germline, CDR1 is LNHDA and CDR2 is SQIVND (reference sequence). This CDR3 region has 14 residues. Between the trimmed V and J ends, which lost 1 base and 9 bases, there was a span of 10 bases.

The V call is TRBV19, the J call TRBJ1-6; a possible D gene is TRBD1 (6 bases). This receptor was obtained from a man between 60 and 70 years old with acute or convalescent COVID-19. Material: peripheral blood. CDR3 nucleotide sequence: TGTGCCAGTAGTATAGCAGGGGTTGGTTCACCCCTCCACTTT. Its protein product is CASSIAGVGSPLHF.